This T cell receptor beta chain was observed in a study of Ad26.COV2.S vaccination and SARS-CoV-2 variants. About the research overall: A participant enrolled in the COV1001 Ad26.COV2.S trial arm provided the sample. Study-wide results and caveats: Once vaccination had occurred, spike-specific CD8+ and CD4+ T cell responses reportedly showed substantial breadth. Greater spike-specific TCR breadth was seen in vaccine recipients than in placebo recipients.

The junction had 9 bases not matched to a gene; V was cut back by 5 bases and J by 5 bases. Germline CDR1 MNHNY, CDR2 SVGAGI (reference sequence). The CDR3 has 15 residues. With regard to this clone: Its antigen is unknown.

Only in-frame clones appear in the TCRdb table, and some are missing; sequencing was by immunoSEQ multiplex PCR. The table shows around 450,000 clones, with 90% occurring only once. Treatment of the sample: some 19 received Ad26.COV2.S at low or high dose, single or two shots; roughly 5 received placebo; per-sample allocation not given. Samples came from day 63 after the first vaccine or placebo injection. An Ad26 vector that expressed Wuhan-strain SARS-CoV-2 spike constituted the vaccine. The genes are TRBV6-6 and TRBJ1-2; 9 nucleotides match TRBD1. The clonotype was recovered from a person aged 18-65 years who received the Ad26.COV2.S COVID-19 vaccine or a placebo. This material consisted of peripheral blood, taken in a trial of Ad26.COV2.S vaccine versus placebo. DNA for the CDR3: TGTGCCAGCAGTACCCGGGACAGGGAAATTTATGGCTACACCTTC. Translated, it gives CASSTRDREIYGYTF.